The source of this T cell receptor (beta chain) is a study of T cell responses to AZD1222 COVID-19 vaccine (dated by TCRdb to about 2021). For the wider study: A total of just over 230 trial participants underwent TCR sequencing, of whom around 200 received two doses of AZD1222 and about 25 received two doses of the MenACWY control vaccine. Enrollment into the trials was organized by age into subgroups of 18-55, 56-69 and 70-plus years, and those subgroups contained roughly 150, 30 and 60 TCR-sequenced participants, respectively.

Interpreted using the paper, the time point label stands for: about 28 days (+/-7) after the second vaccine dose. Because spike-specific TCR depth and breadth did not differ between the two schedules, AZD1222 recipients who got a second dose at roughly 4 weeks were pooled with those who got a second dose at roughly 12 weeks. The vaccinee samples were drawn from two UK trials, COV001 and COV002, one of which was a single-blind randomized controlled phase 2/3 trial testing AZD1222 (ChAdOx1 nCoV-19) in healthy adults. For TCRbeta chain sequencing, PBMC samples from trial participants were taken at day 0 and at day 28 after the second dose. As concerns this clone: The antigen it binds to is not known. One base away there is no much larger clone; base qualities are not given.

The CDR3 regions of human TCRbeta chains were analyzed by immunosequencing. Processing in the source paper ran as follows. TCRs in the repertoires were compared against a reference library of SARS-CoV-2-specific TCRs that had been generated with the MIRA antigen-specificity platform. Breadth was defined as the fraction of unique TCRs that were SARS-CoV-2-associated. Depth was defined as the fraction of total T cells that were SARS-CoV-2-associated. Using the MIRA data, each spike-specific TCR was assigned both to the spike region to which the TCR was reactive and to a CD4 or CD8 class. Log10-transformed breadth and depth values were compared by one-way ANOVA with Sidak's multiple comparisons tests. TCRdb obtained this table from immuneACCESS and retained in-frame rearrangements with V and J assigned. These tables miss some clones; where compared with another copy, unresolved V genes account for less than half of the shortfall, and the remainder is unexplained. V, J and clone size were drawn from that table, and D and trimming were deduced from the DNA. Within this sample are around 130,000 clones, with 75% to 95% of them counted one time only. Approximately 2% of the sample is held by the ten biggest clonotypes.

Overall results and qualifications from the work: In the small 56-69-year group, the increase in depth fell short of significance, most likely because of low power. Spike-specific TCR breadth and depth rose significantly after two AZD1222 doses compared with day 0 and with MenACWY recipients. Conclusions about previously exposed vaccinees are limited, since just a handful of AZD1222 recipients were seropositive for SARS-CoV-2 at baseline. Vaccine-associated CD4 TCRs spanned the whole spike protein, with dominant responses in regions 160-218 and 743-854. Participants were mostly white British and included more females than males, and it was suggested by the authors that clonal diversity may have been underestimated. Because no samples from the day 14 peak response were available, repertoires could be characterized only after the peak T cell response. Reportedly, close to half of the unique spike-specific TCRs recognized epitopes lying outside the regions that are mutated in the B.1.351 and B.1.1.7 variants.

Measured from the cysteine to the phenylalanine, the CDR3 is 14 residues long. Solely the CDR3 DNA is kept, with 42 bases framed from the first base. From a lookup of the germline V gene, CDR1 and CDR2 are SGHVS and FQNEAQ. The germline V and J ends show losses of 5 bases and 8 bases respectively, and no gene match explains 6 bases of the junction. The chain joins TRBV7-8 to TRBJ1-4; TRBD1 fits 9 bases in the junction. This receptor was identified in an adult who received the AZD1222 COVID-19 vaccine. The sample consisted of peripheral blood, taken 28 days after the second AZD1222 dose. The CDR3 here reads CASSVDRGVEKLFF. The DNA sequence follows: TGTGCCAGCAGCGTGGACAGGGGTGTAGAAAAACTGTTTTTT.